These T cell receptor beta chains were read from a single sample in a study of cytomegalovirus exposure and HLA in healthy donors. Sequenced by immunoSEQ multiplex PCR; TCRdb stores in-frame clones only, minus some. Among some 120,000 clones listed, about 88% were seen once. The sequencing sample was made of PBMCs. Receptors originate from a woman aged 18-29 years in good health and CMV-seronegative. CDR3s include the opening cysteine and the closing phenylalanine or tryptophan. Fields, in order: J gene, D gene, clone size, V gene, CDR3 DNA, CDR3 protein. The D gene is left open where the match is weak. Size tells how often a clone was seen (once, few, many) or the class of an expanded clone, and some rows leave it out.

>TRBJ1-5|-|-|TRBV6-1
TGTGCCAGCAGTCCGACCGGGTATAGCAATCAGCCCCAGCATTTT
CASSPTGYSNQPQHF
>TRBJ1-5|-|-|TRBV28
TGTGCCAGCAGTTTGACCGGGAATCAGCCCCAGCATTTT
CASSLTGNQPQHF
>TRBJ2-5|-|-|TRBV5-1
TGCGCCAGCATCTGGGGCATGACCCCGTACCAAGAGACCCAGTACTTC
CASIWGMTPYQETQYF
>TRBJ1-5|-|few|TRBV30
TGTGCCTGGAGCCTATCCATGGGGGCTCAGCCCCAGCATTTT
CAWSLSMGAQPQHF
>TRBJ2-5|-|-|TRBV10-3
TGTGCCATCAGTCGCGGGGTCCAAGAGACCCAGTACTTC
CAISRGVQETQYF
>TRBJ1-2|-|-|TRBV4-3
TGCGCCAGCAGCCAAGAGCGTTCAGGGCAGGGGATAAACTATGGCTACACCTTC
CASSQERSGQGINYGYTF
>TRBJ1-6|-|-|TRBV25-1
TGTGCCAGCAGGTCGAATACCCAACTTTCACCCCTCCACTTT
CASRSNTQLSPLHF
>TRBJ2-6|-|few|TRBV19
TGTGCCAGTAGATCAGACAGCTCTGGGGCCAACGTCCTGACTTTC
CASRSDSSGANVLTF
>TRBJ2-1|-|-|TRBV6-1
TGTGCCAGCATTCCACTAATCAATGAGCAGTTCTTC
CASIPLINEQFF
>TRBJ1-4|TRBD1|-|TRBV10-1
TGCGCCAGCGGGGGACAGGGTAGTGAAAAACTGTTTTTT
CASGGQGSEKLFF
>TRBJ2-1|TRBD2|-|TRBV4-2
TGTGCCAGCAGCCACCCCGATGGACTAGCGGACAATGAGCAGTTCTTC
CASSHPDGLADNEQFF
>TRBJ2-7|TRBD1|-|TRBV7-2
TGTGCCAGCAGCCTCGAGGGACAGGTAGCCTACGAGCAGTACTTC
CASSLEGQVAYEQYF
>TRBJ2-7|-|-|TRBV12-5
TGTGCTAGTGGTTTGGCCTCTTACGAGCAGTACTTC
CASGLASYEQYF
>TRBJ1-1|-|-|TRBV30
TGTGCCTGGAGTGGGAGGCTGCTTTCAGGTACTGAAGCTTTCTTT
CAWSGRLLSGTEAFF
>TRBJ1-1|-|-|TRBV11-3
TGTGCCAGCAGCTCCCGGGGAGGGCGGAACACTGAAGCTTTCTTT
CASSSRGGRNTEAFF
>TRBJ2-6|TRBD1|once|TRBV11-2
TGTGCCAGCAGCATAGACAGGGTCGGTGGGGCCAACGTCCTGACTTTC
CASSIDRVGGANVLTF
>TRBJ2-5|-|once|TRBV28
TGTGCCAGCAGAAAAACACCCAAAAGCGCCACTAACCAAGAGACCCAGTACTTC
CASRKTPKSATNQETQYF
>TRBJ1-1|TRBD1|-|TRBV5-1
TGCGCCAGCAGCGTGGGACAGGTGGGCACTGAAGCTTTCTTT
CASSVGQVGTEAFF
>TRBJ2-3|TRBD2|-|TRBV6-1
TGTGCCAGCAGTGGACTAGCGGGAGGGCCAGATACGCAGTATTTT
CASSGLAGGPDTQYF
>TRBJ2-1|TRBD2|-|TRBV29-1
TGCAGCGTAGGATCGGGGGGGCCGGATGAGCAGTTCTTC
CSVGSGGPDEQFF
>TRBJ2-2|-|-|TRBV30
TGTGCCTGGAACTCCCAAGGGGCGGCCGGGGAGCTGTTTTTT
CAWNSQGAAGELFF
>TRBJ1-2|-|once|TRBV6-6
TGTGCCAGCAGCCGGGGGGGGAACTATGGCTACACCTTC
CASSRGGNYGYTF
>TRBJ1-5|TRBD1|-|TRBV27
TGTGCCAGCAGTTTATATCGGGACAGGAATCAGCCCCAGCATTTT
CASSLYRDRNQPQHF
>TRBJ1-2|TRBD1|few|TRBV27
TGTGCCAGCAGACGGGGACAGGCCGGAGGCTACACCTTC
CASRRGQAGGYTF
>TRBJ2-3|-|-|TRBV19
TGTGCCAGTAGTATAGCAGCGACGGATACGCAGTATTTT
CASSIAATDTQYF
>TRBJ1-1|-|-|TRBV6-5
TGTGCCAGCAGTTACCGCCTGAGTAGCATGAACACTGAAGCTTTCTTT
CASSYRLSSMNTEAFF
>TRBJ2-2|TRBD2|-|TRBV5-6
TGTGCCAGCAGCTCCTTTACTAGCGGGAGGGCCGCGGGGGAGCTGTTTTTT
CASSSFTSGRAAGELFF
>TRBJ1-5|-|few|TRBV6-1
TGTGCCAGCAGTGAAGTGGGACTTCAGCCCCAGCATTTT
CASSEVGLQPQHF